This is a list of T cell receptor beta chains from one sample in a study of T cells in Graves' hyperthyroidism and ophthalmopathy. Each CDR3 protein is one row after TCRdb ran MiXCR on the multiplex PCR reads. The data contain approximately 600,000 distinct CDR3 sequences, 13% to 15% of them singletons. The specimen sequenced was blood. Source of these receptors: a woman in her late teens or twenties with Graves' ophthalmopathy. Both conserved end residues are trimmed from each CDR3.

V,CDR3
TRBV14,ASSKTSGSAEQY
TRBV6-1,ASSYGGDTDTQY
TRBV4-1,ASSSGRATGELF
TRBV12-3/TRBV12-4,ASQTRSTGELF
TRBV7-2,ASSLGQGVNYGYT
TRBV15,ATSRGQTETQY
TRBV5-1,ASSLRVAQGRDGYT
TRBV14,ASSHPGGTEAF
TRBV20-1,SARKGTGFLASQPQH
TRBV5-6,ASSHGRWQGVPNEQF
TRBV28,ASTLGVSGNTIY
TRBV7-9,ASSLDAGRQPQH
TRBV6-1,ASIAGLLGPRYGYT
TRBV28,ASSSSGRISYEQY
TRBV7-6,ASSLLSQGSLLAQETQY
TRBV20-1,SATTGGGSYEQY